The clone carrying this T cell receptor (beta chain) was observed a few times. The V and J ends lost 4 bases and 3 bases, in that order; junction bases with no gene match: 9. The CDR3 has 15 residues. Germline V gene sequence: CDR1 DFQATT, CDR2 SNEGSKA (reference sequence). TCRdb reprocessed the RT-PCR reads with MiXCR, giving one entry per CDR3 protein. This sample has more than 500,000 distinct CDR3 sequences; around 11% occur once, and the top ten carry approximately 10%. These data come from a study of response to subunit inactivated influenza vaccine. These same data were also listed under a study on T cells expressing NK-cell markers. From that paper: TCR beta cDNA was generated via 5'RACE template switching incorporating UMIs. An anti-gamma-delta TCR antibody was added in several experiments. It restricted sorting to alpha-beta TCR-expressing T cells.

The sequence came from a man in his fifties who received an inactivated influenza vaccine. This chain uses TRBV20-1 with TRBJ2-1, with TRBD1 matching over 7 bases. Material: PBMCs from blood, obtained on the day of vaccination. This CDR3 reads CSATVLYRGYNEQFF. Written as DNA, the CDR3 is TGCAGTGCTACCGTCCTTTACAGGGGCTACAATGAGCAGTTCTTC.